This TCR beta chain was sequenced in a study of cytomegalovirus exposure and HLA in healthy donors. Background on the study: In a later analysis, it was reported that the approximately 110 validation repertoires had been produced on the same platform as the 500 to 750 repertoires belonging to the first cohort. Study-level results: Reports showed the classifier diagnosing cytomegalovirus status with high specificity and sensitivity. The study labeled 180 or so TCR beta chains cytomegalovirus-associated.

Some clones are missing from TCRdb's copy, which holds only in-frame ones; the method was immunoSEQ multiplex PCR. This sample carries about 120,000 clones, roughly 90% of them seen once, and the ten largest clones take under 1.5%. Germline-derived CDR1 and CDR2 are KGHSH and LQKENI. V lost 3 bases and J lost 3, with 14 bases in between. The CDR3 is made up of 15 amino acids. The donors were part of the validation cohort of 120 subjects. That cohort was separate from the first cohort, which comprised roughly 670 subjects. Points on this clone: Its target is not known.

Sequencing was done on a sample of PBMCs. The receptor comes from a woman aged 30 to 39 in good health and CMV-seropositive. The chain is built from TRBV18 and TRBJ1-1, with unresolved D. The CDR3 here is CASSPVDLGDTEAFF. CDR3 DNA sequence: TGTGCCAGCTCACCCGTCGACCTCGGGGACACTGAAGCTTTCTTT.